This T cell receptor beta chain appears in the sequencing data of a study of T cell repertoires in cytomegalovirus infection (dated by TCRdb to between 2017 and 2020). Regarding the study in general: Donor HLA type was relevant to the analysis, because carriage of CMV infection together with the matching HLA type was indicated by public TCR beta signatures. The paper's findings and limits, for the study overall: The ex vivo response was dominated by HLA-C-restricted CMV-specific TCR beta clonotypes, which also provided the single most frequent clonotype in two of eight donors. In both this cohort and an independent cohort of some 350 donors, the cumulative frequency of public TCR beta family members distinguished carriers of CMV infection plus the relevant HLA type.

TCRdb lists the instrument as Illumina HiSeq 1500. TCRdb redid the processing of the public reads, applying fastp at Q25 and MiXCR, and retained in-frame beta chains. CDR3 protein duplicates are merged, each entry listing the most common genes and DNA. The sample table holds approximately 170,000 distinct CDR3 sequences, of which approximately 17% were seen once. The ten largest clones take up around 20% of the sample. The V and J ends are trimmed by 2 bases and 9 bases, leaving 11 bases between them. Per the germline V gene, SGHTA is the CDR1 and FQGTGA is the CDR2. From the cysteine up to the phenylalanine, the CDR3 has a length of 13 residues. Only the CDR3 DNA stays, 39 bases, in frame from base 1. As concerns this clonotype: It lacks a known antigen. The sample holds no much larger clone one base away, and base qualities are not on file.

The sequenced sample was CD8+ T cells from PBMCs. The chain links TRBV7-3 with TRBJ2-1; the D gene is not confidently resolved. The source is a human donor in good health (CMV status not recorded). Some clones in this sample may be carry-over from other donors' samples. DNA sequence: TGTGCCAGCAGCTTAGACGTCAACGTTGAGCAGTTCTTC. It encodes CASSLDVNVEQFF.